This T cell receptor beta chain was documented in a study of blood T cell repertoires in COVID-19. Overall study: Donors in the United States, Italy and Spain gave samples during acute or convalescent COVID-19.

The CDR3 covers 17 residues. J was trimmed by 2 bases and V by 4 bases; bases with no gene match: 9. The germline V gene has CDR1 MGHRA and CDR2 YSYEKL. Authors' processing steps: Amplification of reference gene primers was used by the study to estimate nucleated cell counts. The repertoire was sequenced with immunoSEQ multiplex PCR; TCRdb's copy has only in-frame clones and lacks some. That table supplies the V and J calls and clone size; D and trimming were determined from the DNA. The table includes about 61,000 clones, around 73% detected once. The chain carries TRBV4-1 and TRBJ2-3, with 10 bases identical to TRBD2. The sequencing input was peripheral blood. This clonotype originated in a man at least 80 years old with active or convalescent COVID-19. The DNA for the CDR3 is TGCGCCAGCAGCCCCCGAGGGAGCGGGGGGGCCACAGATACGCAGTATTTT. It specifies CASSPRGSGGATDTQYF.